A single sample gave rise to the 27 T cell receptor beta chains below, sequenced in a study of T cell changes during pregnancy in multiple sclerosis. Some clones are missing from TCRdb's copy, which holds only in-frame ones; the method was immunoSEQ multiplex PCR. The repertoire includes 100,000 or so clones, roughly 92% of them detected once, and 0.99% sits in the top ten. The sequences come from peripheral blood, collected after pregnancy. Receptor source: a female donor with multiple sclerosis, enrolled in a pregnancy study.

V and J are TRBV30 and TRBJ1-2; no reliable D call. The CDR3 runs 12 residues. Germline V gene lookup returns CDR1 GTSNPN and CDR2 SVGIG (reference sequence). The ends were cut back, 2 bases at V and 4 bases at J, with 8 bases in the middle. The DNA of the CDR3 is TGTGCCTGGAGTAAACAGCTCTATGGCTACACCTTC. Translating gives CAWSKQLYGYTF. Full variable domain (rest looked up from reference TRBV30 and TRBJ1-2): SQTIHQWPATLVQPVGSPLSLECTVEGTSNPNLYWYRQAAGRGLQLLFYSVGIGQISSEVPQNLSASRPQDRQFILSSKKLLLSDSGFYLCAWSKQLYGYTFGSGTRLTVV.

The rearrangement uses TRBV4-3 and TRBJ1-2; D gene uncertain. Germline lookup yields CDR1 LGHNA and CDR2 YSLEER. V was shortened by 0 bases and J by 6 bases, with 17 bases between the two germline ends. CDR3 length: 16 amino acids. The CDR3 sequence is CASSQDRSGSYNGYTF. CDR3 in DNA: TGCGCCAGCAGCCAAGATAGGAGCGGGAGCTATAATGGCTACACCTTC.

This chain joins TRBV9 and TRBJ2-1; 8 positions match TRBD2. CDR3 length: 15 amino acids. Per germline, CDR1 SGDLS and CDR2 YYNGEE. The V and J ends lost 4 bases and 7 bases, in that order; junction bases with no gene match: 10. The CDR3 region is CASSLWREVTNEQFF. The CDR3 DNA follows: TGTGCCAGCAGCCTGTGGCGGGAGGTTACGAATGAGCAGTTCTTC.

This clone was counted ten times or more. The chain employs TRBV7-9 and TRBJ2-1, with 12 nucleotides matching TRBD2. Trimming at V came to 6 bases and at J to 9 bases, leaving 6 bases not matched to a gene. This CDR3 has 14 residues. Germline V gene lookup returns CDR1 SEHNR and CDR2 FQNEAQ (reference sequence). The CDR3 DNA reads as TGTGCCAGCAGGGAAGGACTAGCGGGATTTGAGCAGTTCTTC. Its protein is CASREGLAGFEQFF.

V gene TRBV4-1 combines with J gene TRBJ2-2; D uncertain. The CDR3 totals 15 residues. The V end lost 0 bases, the J end lost 8 bases, and 13 bases lay between the germline ends. Germline V lookup: CDR1 MGHRA, CDR2 YSYEKL. The CDR3 region has the DNA TGCGCCAGCAGCCAAGATCTCTCTGCGATTGGGGAGCTGTTTTTT. This codes for CASSQDLSAIGELFF.

The rearrangement links TRBV6-5 to TRBJ1-5; D might be TRBD1 (5 bases). V lost 2 bases, J lost 7 bases, and 12 bases lay in between. Per the germline V gene, CDR1 is MNHEY and CDR2 is SVGAGI. CDR3 length equals 14 residues. CDR3 nucleotide sequence: TGTGCCAGCAGTTACGGGGCGGCGGACCAGCCCCAGCATTTT. Translation: CASSYGAADQPQHF.

The V call is TRBV6-1, the J call TRBJ1-1; weak D call: TRBD1 (5 bases). The V end lost 6 bases, the J end lost 4 bases, and 12 bases lay between the germline ends. Germline lookup yields CDR1 MNHNS and CDR2 SASEGT. The CDR3 length is 13 residues. The CDR3 loop reads CASRFLQGTEAFF. The CDR3 DNA follows: TGTGCCAGCAGATTTCTTCAGGGCACTGAAGCTTTCTTT.

The DNA for the CDR3 is TGCGCCAGCAGCTTGGACAAGTCCTACGAGCAGTACTTC. Translation: CASSLDKSYEQYF. This chain joins TRBV5-1 and TRBJ2-7; D is unresolved. Germline values: CDR1 SGHRS, CDR2 YFSETQ. There are 13 residues in the CDR3. V lost 0 bases to trimming and J lost 1 base, with 5 bases between them.

This clone has just one count. CDR3: CASSPFAGQGPGDEQYF. The CDR3 DNA reads TGCGCCAGCAGCCCCTTTGCGGGACAGGGGCCCGGGGACGAGCAGTACTTC. This chain connects TRBV5-1 to TRBJ2-7, with TRBD1 identical over 10 bases. V gave up 4 bases and J gave up 5 bases; unmatched junction bases: 15. The CDR3 length is 17 residues. Germline CDR1 and CDR2: SGHRS and YFSETQ.

CDR3 protein: CAWGETGGTGELFF. CDR3 DNA sequence: TGTGCCTGGGGGGAGACAGGGGGAACCGGGGAGCTGTTTTTT. This chain links TRBV30 with TRBJ2-2, with 9 bases matching TRBD1. CDR1 GTSNPN and CDR2 SVGIG come from the germline V gene (reference sequence). The CDR3 totals 14 residues. V trimming: 5 bases; J trimming: 5 bases; junction bases outside the gene matches: 6.

The genes are TRBV19 and TRBJ1-5; possibly TRBD1 for D (6 bases). Trimming removed 9 bases from V and 7 bases from J, with 13 bases in between. This CDR3 spans 12 amino acids. Germline V gene lookup returns CDR1 LNHDA and CDR2 SQIVND (reference sequence). CDR3 sequence: CASRDMEQPQHF. As DNA, the CDR3 is TGTGCCAGCCGGGACATGGAGCAGCCCCAGCATTTT.

On this clone: The junction departs from the called germline gene at one end, perhaps through a read error. This chain joins TRBV29-1 and TRBJ2-1; 10 bases line up with TRBD2. CDR1 is SQVTM, CDR2 ANQGSEA, per germline. CDR3 length: 14 amino acids. This CDR3 reads CSGELAGIYNEQFF. CDR3 in DNA: TGCAGCGGTGAACTAGCGGGGATATACAATGAGCAGTTCTTC.

The chain employs TRBV4-2 and TRBJ2-7, with 10 bases lining up with TRBD1. Trimming at V came to 3 bases and at J to 4 bases, leaving 6 bases not matched to a gene. From germline, CDR1 is LGHNA and CDR2 YNFKEQ. The CDR3 is made up of 15 amino acids. The DNA of the CDR3 is TGTGCCAGCAGCCAGCAGGGACAGGGGATTTACGAGCAGTACTTC. Protein product: CASSQQGQGIYEQYF.

V usage is TRBV19 and J usage is TRBJ1-4; 10 bases line up with TRBD1. V was clipped by 5 bases and J by 0 bases; unmatched bases: 9. The CDR3 sequence is 18 residues long. The germline CDR1 and CDR2 sequences are LNHDA and SQIVND (reference sequence). Written as DNA, the CDR3 is TGTGCCAGTAGTCGGGGACAGGGGTCAAGGACAACTAATGAAAAACTGTTTTTT. This sequence encodes CASSRGQGSRTTNEKLFF.

The CDR3 is CASSSLRGEAFF. CDR3 in DNA: TGTGCCAGCAGTTCGCTCAGGGGTGAAGCTTTCTTT. This rearrangement joins TRBV28 to TRBJ1-1; a possible D gene is TRBD1 (6 bases). The germline CDR1 and CDR2 sequences are MDHEN and SYDVKM. The CDR3 runs to 12 residues. V dropped 4 bases and J dropped 7 bases, with 10 bases sitting between them.

The chain has TRBV4-2 and TRBJ2-5; the match to TRBD1 covers 8 bases. The germline CDR1 and CDR2 sequences are LGHNA and YNFKEQ. V trimming: 0 bases; J trimming: 5 bases; junction bases outside the gene matches: 8. This CDR3 comprises 16 residues. In DNA form, the CDR3 reads TGTGCCAGCAGCCAAGATCCCCAGGGGGCGCGGGAGACCCAGTACTTC. Translated: CASSQDPQGARETQYF.

The chain joins TRBV5-4 to TRBJ1-1; 7 nucleotides align to TRBD1. This CDR3 is built from 16 residues. Germline V gives CDR1 SGHNT, CDR2 YYREEE (reference sequence). V trimming: 4 bases; J trimming: 1 base; junction bases outside the gene matches: 10. In nucleotides, the CDR3 is TGTGCCAGCAGCCCCGGACACAGGGGACCGAACACTGAAGCTTTCTTT. It codes for CASSPGHRGPNTEAFF.

The CDR3 loop reads CASYRGSANYGYTF. CDR3 DNA sequence: TGTGCCAGCTACAGGGGCTCCGCTAACTATGGCTACACCTTC. V is TRBV6-1 and J is TRBJ1-2; 7 nucleotides line up with TRBD1. With 8 bases clipped from V and 0 bases from J, the junction kept 6 bases outside the gene matches. This CDR3 has 14 amino acids. Germline assignment: CDR1 MNHNS and CDR2 SASEGT.

The chain is built from TRBV5-1 and TRBJ2-1; a weak D match, TRBD2 (6 bases). Germline V gives CDR1 SGHRS, CDR2 YFSETQ. The CDR3 runs 16 residues. The V end was cut by 0 bases, the J end by 0 bases, with 10 bases between. Here the CDR3 reads CASSLGGGGSYNEQFF. The CDR3 region has the DNA TGCGCCAGCAGCTTGGGGGGAGGTGGCTCCTACAATGAGCAGTTCTTC.

In its sample, this clone was seen once. Other DNA sequences within the sample encode an identical CDR3. The chain couples TRBV15 to TRBJ2-2; D is undetermined. V lost 0 bases, J lost 1 base, and 6 bases lay in between. Germline V lookup: CDR1 LNHNV, CDR2 YYDKDF (reference sequence). The CDR3 consists of 15 residues. CDR3 nucleotide sequence: TGTGCCACCAGCAGAGAGAGACAGAACACCGGGGAGCTGTTTTTT. Its protein product is CATSRERQNTGELFF.

The chain couples TRBV9 to TRBJ2-7, with 10 nucleotides matching TRBD1. Germline CDR1 is SGDLS and CDR2 is YYNGEE. With V trimmed by 4 bases and J by 0 bases, 4 bases remained unmatched. The CDR3 runs 15 residues. The CDR3 loop reads CASSQGTGASYEQYF. As DNA, the CDR3 is TGTGCCAGCAGCCAGGGGACAGGGGCCTCCTACGAGCAGTACTTC.

The chain combines TRBV2 with TRBJ2-1; 8 nucleotides match TRBD2. The V and J ends lost 6 bases and 0 bases, in that order; junction bases with no gene match: 7. This CDR3 comprises 16 residues. Per the germline V gene, CDR1 is SNHLY and CDR2 is FYNNEI. CDR3 nucleotide sequence: TGTGCCAGCAGGATGGGTAGCGGGGTCTCCTACAATGAGCAGTTCTTC. It is translated as CASRMGSGVSYNEQFF.

The rearrangement uses TRBV29-1 and TRBJ2-2; 7 nucleotides align to TRBD1. Germline lookup yields CDR1 SQVTM and CDR2 ANQGSEA. The V gene end was trimmed by 5 bases and the J gene end by 6 bases; junction bases not matched to a gene: 12. This CDR3 has 15 residues. CDR3 nucleotides: TGCAGCGTTTGGTTGGCAGGGGGAAGGGCCGGGGAGCTGTTTTTT. Residues: CSVWLAGGRAGELFF.

The chain combines TRBV5-4 with TRBJ2-7; possibly TRBD2 for D (6 bases). Trimming took 0 bases from V and 2 from J, leaving 12 bases between them. CDR1 and CDR2 from the germline V gene are SGHNT and YYREEE (reference sequence). The CDR3 runs 15 residues. The CDR3, as DNA: TGTGCCAGCAGCTTGGATCAAACTAGCACCTACGAGCAGTACTTC. Encoded protein: CASSLDQTSTYEQYF.

The V gene is TRBV28, the J gene TRBJ2-7, with 11 bases that match TRBD2. The J segment lost 5 bases and the V segment lost 3 bases, leaving 6 bases of the junction unmatched. The CDR3 extends over 15 amino acids. Germline loops: CDR1 MDHEN, CDR2 SYDVKM. The CDR3 DNA is TGTGCCAGCAGTTTCGTAGCGGGAGGGTTCGACGAGCAGTACTTC. Protein product: CASSFVAGGFDEQYF.

This clone is a singleton in its sample. This chain joins TRBV7-9 and TRBJ2-1, with D possibly TRBD1 on 6 matching bases. Per germline, CDR1 SEHNR and CDR2 FQNEAQ (reference sequence). V was shortened by 4 bases and J by 4 bases, with 14 bases between the two germline ends. The CDR3 has 15 amino acids. This CDR3 is CASSSPDRRYNEQFF. The CDR3 DNA reads as TGTGCCAGCAGCTCTCCCGACAGGAGATACAATGAGCAGTTCTTC.

The V call is TRBV4-1, the J call TRBJ1-4; D may be TRBD1 (5 bases). In germline, CDR1 is MGHRA, CDR2 YSYEKL. This CDR3 is built from 15 residues. V was shortened by 0 bases and J by 1 base, with 6 bases between the two germline ends. The CDR3 nucleotides are TGCGCCAGCAGCCAAGATAGGGGAACTAATGAAAAACTGTTTTTT. Protein: CASSQDRGTNEKLFF.